This T cell receptor (beta chain) was obtained from a study of sequential checkpoint blockade in melanoma. Overall study context: Randomization was 1:1 between first-line nivolumab→ipilimumab and ipilimumab→nivolumab. Both treatment sequences were followed by maintenance nivolumab.

Measured with immunoSEQ multiplex PCR; TCRdb has only the in-frame clones, and not every one. Of 13,000 or so clones listed, 55% to 65% are singletons. As for treatment: randomized to nivolumab then ipilimumab (arm A) or the reverse (arm B). Patients had received no earlier DNA-damaging chemotherapy. From thawed PBMCs, live CD3+CD8+ cells negative for CD19 and CD56 were sorted. Germline V lookup: CDR1 SGHDT, CDR2 YYEEEE. Trimming took off 4 bases at V and 3 bases at J, with 13 bases between the two ends. The CDR3 sequence is 14 residues long. The gene calls are TRBV5-6 and TRBJ1-2; possibly TRBD1 for D (5 bases). Sequences were derived from CD8+ T cells sorted from blood (inferred from file names), sampled from a patient given nivolumab and ipilimumab in sequence. The clonotype originates from a human donor with melanoma. The chain's CDR3 is CASSGGDLYYGYTF. The CDR3 nucleotides are TGTGCCAGCAGCGGAGGGGACTTGTACTATGGCTACACCTTC.